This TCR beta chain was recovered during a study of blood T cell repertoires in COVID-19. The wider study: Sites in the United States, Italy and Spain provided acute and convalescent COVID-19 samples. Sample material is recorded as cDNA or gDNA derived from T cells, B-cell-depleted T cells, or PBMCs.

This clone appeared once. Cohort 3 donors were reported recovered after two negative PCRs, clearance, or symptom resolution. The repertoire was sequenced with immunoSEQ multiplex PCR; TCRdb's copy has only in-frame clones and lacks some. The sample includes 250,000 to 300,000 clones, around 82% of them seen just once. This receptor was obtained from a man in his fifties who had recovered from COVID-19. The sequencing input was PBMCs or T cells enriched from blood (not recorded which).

CDR3 amino acids: CASSQSSPSGTYEQYF. The CDR3 DNA follows: TGCGCCAGCAGTCAATCTTCCCCTAGCGGGACGTACGAGCAGTACTTC. V and J are TRBV23-1 and TRBJ2-7; 9 bases align to TRBD2. TRBV23-1 is an ORF; its function is uncertain. The ends lost 0 bases at V and 4 bases at J; junction bases unmatched: 7. There are 16 residues in the CDR3.